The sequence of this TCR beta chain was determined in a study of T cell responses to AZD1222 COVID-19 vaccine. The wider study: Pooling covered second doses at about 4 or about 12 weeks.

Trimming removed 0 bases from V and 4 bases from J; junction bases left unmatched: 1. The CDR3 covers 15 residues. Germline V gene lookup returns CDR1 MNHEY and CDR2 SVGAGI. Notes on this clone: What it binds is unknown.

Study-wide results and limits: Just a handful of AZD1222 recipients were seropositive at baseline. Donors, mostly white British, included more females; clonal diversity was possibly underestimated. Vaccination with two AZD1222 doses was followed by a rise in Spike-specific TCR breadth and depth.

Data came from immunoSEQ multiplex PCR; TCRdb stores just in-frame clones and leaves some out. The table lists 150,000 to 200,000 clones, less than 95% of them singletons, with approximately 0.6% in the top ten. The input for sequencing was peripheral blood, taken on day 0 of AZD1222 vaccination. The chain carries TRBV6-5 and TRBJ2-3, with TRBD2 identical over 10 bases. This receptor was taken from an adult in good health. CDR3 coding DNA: TGTGCCAGCAGTTACTCAGCGGGAGGGTCAGATACGCAGTATTTT. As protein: CASSYSAGGSDTQYF.